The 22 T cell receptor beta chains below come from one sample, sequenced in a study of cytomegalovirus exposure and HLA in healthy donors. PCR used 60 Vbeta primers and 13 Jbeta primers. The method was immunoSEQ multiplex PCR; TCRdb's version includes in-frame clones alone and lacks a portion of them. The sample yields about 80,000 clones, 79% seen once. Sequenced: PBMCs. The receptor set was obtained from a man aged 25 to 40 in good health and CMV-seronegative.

The CDR3 region is CASSLEERGIAKNIQYF. In DNA, the CDR3 is TGCGCCAGCAGCTTGGAGGAGCGGGGTATAGCCAAAAACATTCAGTACTTC. The genes are TRBV5-1 and TRBJ2-4; 7 nucleotides line up with TRBD2. In germline, CDR1 is SGHRS, CDR2 YFSETQ. The CDR3 is 17 residues long. V was pared by 0 bases and J by 0 bases, with 6 bases of the junction left unmatched.

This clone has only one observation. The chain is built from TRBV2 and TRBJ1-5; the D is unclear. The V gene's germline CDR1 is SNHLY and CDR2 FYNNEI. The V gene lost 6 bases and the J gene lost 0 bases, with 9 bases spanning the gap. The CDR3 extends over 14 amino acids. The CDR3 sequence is CASSDTLSNQPQHF. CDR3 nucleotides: TGTGCCAGCAGCGACACCCTTAGCAATCAGCCCCAGCATTTT.

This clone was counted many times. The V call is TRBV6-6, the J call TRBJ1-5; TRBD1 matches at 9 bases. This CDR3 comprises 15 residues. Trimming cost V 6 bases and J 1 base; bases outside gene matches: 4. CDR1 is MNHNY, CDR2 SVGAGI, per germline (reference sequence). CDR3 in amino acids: CASSRDRESNQPQHF. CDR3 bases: TGTGCCAGCAGCCGGGACAGGGAAAGCAATCAGCCCCAGCATTTT.

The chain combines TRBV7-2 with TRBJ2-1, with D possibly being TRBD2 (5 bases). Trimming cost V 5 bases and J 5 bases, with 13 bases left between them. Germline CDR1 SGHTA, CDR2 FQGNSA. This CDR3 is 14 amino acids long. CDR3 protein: CASSPEASNNEQFF. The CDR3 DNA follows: TGTGCCAGCAGCCCAGAGGCTAGCAACAATGAGCAGTTCTTC. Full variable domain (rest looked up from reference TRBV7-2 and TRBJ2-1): GAGVSQSPSNKVTEKGKDVELRCDPISGHTALYWYRQSLGQGLEFLIYFQGNSAPDKSGLPSDRFSAERTGGSVSTLTIQRTQQEDSAVYLCASSPEASNNEQFFGPGTRLTVL.

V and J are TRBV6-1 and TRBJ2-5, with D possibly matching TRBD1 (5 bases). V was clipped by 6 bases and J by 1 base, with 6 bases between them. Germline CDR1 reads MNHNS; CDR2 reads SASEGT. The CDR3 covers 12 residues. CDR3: CASRGVQETQYF. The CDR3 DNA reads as TGTGCCAGCAGAGGGGTCCAAGAGACCCAGTACTTC.

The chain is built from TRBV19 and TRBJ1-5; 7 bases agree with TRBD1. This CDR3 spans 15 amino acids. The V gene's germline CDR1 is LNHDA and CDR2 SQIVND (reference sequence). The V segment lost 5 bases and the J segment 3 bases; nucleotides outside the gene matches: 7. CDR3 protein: CASSPSGQHNQPQHF. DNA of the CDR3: TGTGCCAGTAGTCCATCGGGACAGCACAATCAGCCCCAGCATTTT.

The CDR3 DNA reads as TGTGCCAGCAGCCTGAGGACAGGGCACACTGAAGCTTTCTTT. Translating it yields CASSLRTGHTEAFF. The rearrangement links TRBV5-4 to TRBJ1-1; TRBD1 agrees at 8 bases. Unmatched junction bases numbered 5, after V lost 4 bases and J lost 3 bases. CDR1 and CDR2 from the germline V gene are SGHNT and YYREEE (reference sequence). The CDR3 loop spans 14 amino acids.

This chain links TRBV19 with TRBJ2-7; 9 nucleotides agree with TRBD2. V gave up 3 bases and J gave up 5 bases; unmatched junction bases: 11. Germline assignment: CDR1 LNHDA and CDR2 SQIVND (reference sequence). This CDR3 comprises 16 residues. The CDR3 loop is CASSMGSGSWFDEQYF. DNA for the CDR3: TGTGCCAGTAGTATGGGTAGCGGGAGTTGGTTCGACGAGCAGTACTTC.

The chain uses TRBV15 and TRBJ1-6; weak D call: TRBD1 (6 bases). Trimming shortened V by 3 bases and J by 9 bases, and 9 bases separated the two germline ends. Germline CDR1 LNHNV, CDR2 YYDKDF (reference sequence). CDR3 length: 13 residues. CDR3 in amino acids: CATSRDSRSPLHF. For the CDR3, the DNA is TGTGCCACCAGCAGGGACAGTCGTTCACCCCTCCACTTT.

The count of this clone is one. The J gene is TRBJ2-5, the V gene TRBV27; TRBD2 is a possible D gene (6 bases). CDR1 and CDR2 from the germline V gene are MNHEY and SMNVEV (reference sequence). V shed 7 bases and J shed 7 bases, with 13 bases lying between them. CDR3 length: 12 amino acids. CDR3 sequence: CASKGSGGTQYF. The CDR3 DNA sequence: TGTGCCAGCAAAGGGTCCGGGGGGACCCAGTACTTC.

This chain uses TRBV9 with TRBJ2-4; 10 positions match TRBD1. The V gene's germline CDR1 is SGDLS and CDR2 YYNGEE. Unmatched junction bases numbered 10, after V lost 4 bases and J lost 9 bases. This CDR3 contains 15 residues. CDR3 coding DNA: TGTGCCAGCAGCTTAACCGGGACAGGGGAGGGCATTCAGTACTTC. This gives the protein CASSLTGTGEGIQYF.

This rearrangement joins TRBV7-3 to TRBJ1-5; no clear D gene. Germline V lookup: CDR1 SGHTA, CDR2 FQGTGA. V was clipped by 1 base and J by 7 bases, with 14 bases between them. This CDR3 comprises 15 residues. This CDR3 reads CASSLKGPAGQPQHF. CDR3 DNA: TGTGCCAGCAGCTTAAAGGGCCCGGCGGGACAGCCCCAGCATTTT.

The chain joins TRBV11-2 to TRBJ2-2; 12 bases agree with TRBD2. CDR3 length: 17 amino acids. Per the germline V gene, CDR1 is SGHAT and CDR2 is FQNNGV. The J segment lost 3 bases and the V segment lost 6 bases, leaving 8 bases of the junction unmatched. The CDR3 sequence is CASRPRLAGVDTGELFF. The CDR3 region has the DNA TGTGCCAGCAGACCCAGACTAGCGGGAGTCGACACCGGGGAGCTGTTTTTT.

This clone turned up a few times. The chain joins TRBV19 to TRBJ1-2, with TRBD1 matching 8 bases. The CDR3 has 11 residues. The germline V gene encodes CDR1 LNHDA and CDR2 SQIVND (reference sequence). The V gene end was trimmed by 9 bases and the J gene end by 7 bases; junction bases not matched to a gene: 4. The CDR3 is CASGQGTGYTF. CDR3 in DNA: TGTGCCAGCGGACAGGGAACTGGCTACACCTTC.

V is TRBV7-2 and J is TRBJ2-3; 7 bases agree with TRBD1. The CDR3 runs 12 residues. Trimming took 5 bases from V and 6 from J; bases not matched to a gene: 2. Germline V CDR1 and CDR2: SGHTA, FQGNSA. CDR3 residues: CASSLQGDTQYF. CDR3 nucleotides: TGTGCCAGCAGCCTACAGGGGGATACGCAGTATTTT.

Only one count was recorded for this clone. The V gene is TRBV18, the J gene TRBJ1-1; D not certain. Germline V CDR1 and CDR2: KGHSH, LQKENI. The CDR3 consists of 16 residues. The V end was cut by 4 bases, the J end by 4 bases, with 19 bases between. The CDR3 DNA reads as TGTGCCAGCTCACAGTCAGGAGGGAGGGAAAGCACTGAAGCTTTCTTT. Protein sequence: CASSQSGGRESTEAFF.

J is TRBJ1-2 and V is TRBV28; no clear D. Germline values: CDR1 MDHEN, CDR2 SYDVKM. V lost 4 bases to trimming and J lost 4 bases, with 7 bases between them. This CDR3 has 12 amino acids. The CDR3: CASSSYTYGYTF. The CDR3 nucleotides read TGTGCCAGCAGTTCGTACACCTATGGCTACACCTTC.

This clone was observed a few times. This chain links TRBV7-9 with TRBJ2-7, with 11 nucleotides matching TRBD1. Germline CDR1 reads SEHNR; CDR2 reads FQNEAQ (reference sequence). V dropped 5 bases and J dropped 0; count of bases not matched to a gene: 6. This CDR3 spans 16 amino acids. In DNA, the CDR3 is TGTGCCAGCAGCGAAGCAGGACAGGGGGCCTCCTACGAGCAGTACTTC. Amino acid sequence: CASSEAGQGASYEQYF.

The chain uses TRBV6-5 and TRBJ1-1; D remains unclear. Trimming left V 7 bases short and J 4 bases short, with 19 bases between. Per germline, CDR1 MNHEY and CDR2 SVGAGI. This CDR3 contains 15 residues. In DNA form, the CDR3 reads TGTGCCAGCACCCCCCCGGGGAAGGGAGCCACTGAAGCTTTCTTT. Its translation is CASTPPGKGATEAFF.

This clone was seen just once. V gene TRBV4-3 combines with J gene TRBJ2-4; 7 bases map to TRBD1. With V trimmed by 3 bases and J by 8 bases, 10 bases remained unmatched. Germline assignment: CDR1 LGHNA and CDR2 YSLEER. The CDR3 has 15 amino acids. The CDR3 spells CASSHLTGMGDIQYF. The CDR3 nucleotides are TGCGCCAGCAGCCACCTGACAGGGATGGGGGACATTCAGTACTTC.

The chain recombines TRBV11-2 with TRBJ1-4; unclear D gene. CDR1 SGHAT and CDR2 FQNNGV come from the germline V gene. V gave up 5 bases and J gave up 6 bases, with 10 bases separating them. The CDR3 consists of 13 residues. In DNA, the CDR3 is TGTGCCAGCAGCGCGGCAGTTGATGAAAAACTGTTTTTT. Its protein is CASSAAVDEKLFF.

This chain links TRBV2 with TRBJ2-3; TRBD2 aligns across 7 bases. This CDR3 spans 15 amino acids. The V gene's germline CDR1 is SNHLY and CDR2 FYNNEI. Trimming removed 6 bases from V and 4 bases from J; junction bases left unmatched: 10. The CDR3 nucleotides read TGTGCCAGCAGGGCCGGGGGGATAATCGCAGATACGCAGTATTTT. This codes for CASRAGGIIADTQYF.